The entry below gives a single T cell receptor beta chain sequence along with its context. Its antigen is unidentified. Germline CDR1 is ENHRY and CDR2 is SYGVKD. CDR3 length: 13 amino acids. The V end lost 7 bases, the J end lost 0 bases, and 7 bases lay between the germline ends. The data are from a study of persistence of HIV-infected CD4 T cells. In the study overall: Anti-CD3/anti-CD28 beads activated more cells than antigen stimulation did.

The libraries were made with immunoSEQ version 4 in survey mode. Clones were read by immunoSEQ multiplex PCR, and TCRdb kept only the in-frame ones, dropping some. The table has some 45,000 clones, 88% seen once. This nonspecific control used anti-CD3/anti-CD28 bead stimulation of CD4+ T cells. Sorting of responding CD4+ T cells relied on upregulated CD40 ligand together with CD69. CD4+ T cell counts exceeded 400 cells/uL; CMV serology was positive. The study's findings and limits: Within sorted populations, more oligoclonal TCRs accompanied more oligoclonal proviruses. Compared with CD3/CD28-stimulated cells, CMV- and Gag-responding cells showed lower TCRbeta richness.

The TCR was taken from an adult woman with HIV who was CMV-seropositive. The V gene is TRBV10-3, the J gene TRBJ2-1, with D possibly TRBD2 on 5 matching bases. The sequences come from CD4+ T cells sorted from PBMCs after approximately 19-hour stimulation, collected from a patient who received antiretroviral therapy. Here the CDR3 reads CAIMGSSYNEQFF. The CDR3 DNA reads as TGTGCCATCATGGGGAGCTCCTACAATGAGCAGTTCTTC.